Listed here are 5 T cell receptor beta chains from one sample, sequenced in a study of identical twins. Using its own MiXCR run on the 5' RACE reads, TCRdb lists one record per CDR3 protein. Seen here are fewer than 250,000 distinct CDR3 sequences, 6% to 8.5% observed once, and the top ten hold over 5%. This sample was shared with a second study, whose subject was yellow fever vaccine responses in identical twins.

Sequencing was carried out using CD8+ T cells sorted from blood. Every receptor here comes from a woman aged 18 to 35 in good health.

This clonotype appeared many times. This chain joins TRBV28 and TRBJ2-1; 9 nucleotides align to TRBD1. The V and J ends lost 5 bases and 5 bases, in that order; junction bases with no gene match: 13. The CDR3 totals 17 residues. Per germline, CDR1 MDHEN and CDR2 SYDVKM. CDR3 region: CASSLPGQGVWDNEQFF. The DNA for the CDR3 is TGTGCCAGCAGTCTTCCGGGACAGGGAGTGTGGGACAATGAGCAGTTCTTC.

In its sample, this clonotype was seen many times. The V gene is TRBV12-3 or TRBV12-4, the J gene TRBJ1-1; 7 bases match TRBD1. The CDR3 length is 13 residues. V was pared by 3 bases and J by 7 bases, with 5 bases of the junction left unmatched. The chain's CDR3 is CASSLGGGVEAFF. The DNA for the CDR3 is TGTGCCAGCAGTTTGGGAGGGGGCGTTGAAGCTTTCTTT.

This chain connects TRBV28 to TRBJ2-1, with TRBD2 as a possible D gene (6 bases). CDR1 and CDR2 (germline): MDHEN, SYDVKM. The CDR3 length is 15 residues. The ends were cut back, 5 bases at V and 6 bases at J, with 17 bases in the middle. CDR3: CASSAPPTRPNEQFF. The CDR3 DNA reads as TGTGCCAGCAGTGCCCCCCCGACTAGGCCCAATGAGCAGTTCTTC. The full variable domain, completed using reference TRBV28 and TRBJ2-1, is DVKVTQSSRYLVKRTGEKVFLECVQDMDHENMFWYRQDPGLGLRLIYFSYDVKMKEKGDIPEGYSVSREKKERFSLILESASTNQTSMYLCASSAPPTRPNEQFFGPGTRLTVL.

This clonotype appeared a few times. J is TRBJ2-5 and V is TRBV20-1, with 8 bases aligning to TRBD2. The CDR3 has 17 residues. V trimming: 1 base; J trimming: 1 base; junction bases outside the gene matches: 11. The germline gives CDR1 DFQATT, CDR2 SNEGSKA (reference sequence). CDR3: CSARVPLGGRLQETQYF. For the CDR3, the DNA is TGCAGTGCTAGAGTCCCGTTGGGCGGGAGGCTCCAAGAGACCCAGTACTTC.

V is TRBV20-1 and J is TRBJ2-1; D gene uncertain. The germline V and J ends were trimmed by 6 bases and 2 bases, with 14 bases remaining between them. The length of the CDR3 is 14 residues. Germline-derived CDR1 and CDR2 are DFQATT and SNEGSKA (reference sequence). The chain's CDR3 is CSALDVVAYNEQFF. The CDR3 bases are TGCAGTGCCCTCGATGTGGTGGCCTACAATGAGCAGTTCTTC.